Presented here are 11 T cell receptor beta chains from one specimen sequenced in a study of shared clonotypes between healthy human individuals. Repertoires were generated with immunoSEQ multiplex PCR, while TCRdb's copy carries only in-frame clones and drops some. The repertoire consists of 2.3 million or so clones, with more than 80% occurring once and the leading ten covering about 0.39%. The material sequenced was naive CD4+ T cells from PBMCs. This sample's subset: CD45RA+ positively selected. The receptors come from a man aged 18 to 29 in good health. Some clones in this sample may be carry-over from other donors' samples.

Comments on this clone: Additional DNA sequences in this sample encode the identical CDR3. The chain is built from TRBV2 and TRBJ1-5; D is uncertain. The CDR3 loop spans 14 amino acids. Trimming removed 4 bases from V and 0 bases from J, with 7 bases in between. Germline V gives CDR1 SNHLY, CDR2 FYNNEI. This chain's CDR3 is CASSGINSNQPQHF. CDR3 bases: TGTGCCAGCAGTGGAATCAATAGCAATCAGCCCCAGCATTTT.

The CDR3 is CASSLTTGAYGYTF. CDR3 in DNA: TGTGCCAGCAGTTTAACAACAGGGGCGTATGGCTACACCTTC. V gene TRBV28 combines with J gene TRBJ1-2; 7 bases map to TRBD1. The J segment lost 5 bases and the V segment lost 2 bases, leaving 5 bases of the junction unmatched. Germline loops: CDR1 MDHEN, CDR2 SYDVKM. This CDR3 has 14 amino acids.

This chain connects TRBV6-5 to TRBJ1-2; tentative D call: TRBD1 (5 bases). The germline V gene encodes CDR1 MNHEY and CDR2 SVGAGI. Trimming removed 1 base from V and 6 bases from J, with 12 bases in between. The CDR3 has 14 amino acids. The CDR3 bases are TGTGCCAGCAGTTACTATGACGGGGGGAATGGCTACACCTTC. Its translation: CASSYYDGGNGYTF.

Remarks on this clone: This same CDR3 is encoded by further DNA sequences in the sample. The chain combines TRBV5-1 with TRBJ2-1; D is perhaps TRBD2 (5 bases). The CDR3 spans 16 residues. The V gene lost 0 bases and the J gene lost 0 bases, with 10 bases spanning the gap. From germline, CDR1 is SGHRS and CDR2 YFSETQ. CDR3 bases: TGCGCCAGCAGCTTGGTCGGGGAGAGCTCCTACAATGAGCAGTTCTTC. Its translation is CASSLVGESSYNEQFF.

The chain has TRBV15 and TRBJ2-7; either TRBD1 or TRBD2 may supply D (5 bases each). The germline V gene encodes CDR1 LNHNV and CDR2 YYDKDF (reference sequence). The V end was cut by 5 bases, the J end by 4 bases, with 15 bases between. This CDR3 comprises 14 residues. The DNA for the CDR3 is TGTGCCACCAGCGGATACCGGGACCGATACGAGCAGTACTTC. It yields the protein CATSGYRDRYEQYF.

With respect to this clone: This sample also contains other DNA sequences that code for the same CDR3. The V and J genes are TRBV5-1 and TRBJ2-1; possibly TRBD2 for D (5 bases). V was pared by 0 bases and J by 3 bases, with 10 bases between. Per germline, CDR1 SGHRS and CDR2 YFSETQ. This CDR3 region has 15 residues. Here the CDR3 DNA reads TGCGCCAGCAGCTTGGATACGGGGAGCTACAATGAGCAGTTCTTC. It codes for CASSLDTGSYNEQFF.

The chain has TRBV5-1 and TRBJ1-2; TRBD1 is a possible D gene (6 bases). With 0 bases removed from V and 2 bases from J, the gap between germline ends came to 17 bases. This CDR3 has 17 residues. The germline V gene has CDR1 SGHRS and CDR2 YFSETQ. CDR3 protein: CASSLGPSGAPNYGYTF. The DNA for the CDR3 is TGCGCCAGCAGCTTGGGGCCTTCAGGGGCCCCAAACTATGGCTACACCTTC.

This clone was found once. The gene calls are TRBV6-5 and TRBJ2-5, with TRBD2 identical over 8 bases. CDR1 is MNHEY, CDR2 SVGAGI, per germline. With 5 bases clipped from V and 2 bases from J, the junction kept 7 bases outside the gene matches. This CDR3 has 15 residues. The CDR3 sequence is CASSRGGRQQETQYF. CDR3 coding DNA: TGTGCCAGCAGTCGGGGGGGCAGGCAACAAGAGACCCAGTACTTC.

The V and J genes are TRBV30 and TRBJ2-7; D may correspond to TRBD1 or TRBD2 (5 bases each). This CDR3 has 12 residues. Trimming removed 8 bases from V and 6 bases from J, with 17 bases in between. Germline V gives CDR1 GTSNPN, CDR2 SVGIG (reference sequence). CDR3 bases: TGTGCCAGCTCCCTCGGGGCCCCCGAGCAGTACTTC. This sequence encodes CASSLGAPEQYF.

The chain uses TRBV27 and TRBJ2-3, with a tentative D call TRBD2 (6 bases). CDR1 is MNHEY, CDR2 SMNVEV, per germline (reference sequence). The CDR3 runs to 14 residues. Trimming stripped 6 bases from V and 5 bases from J, with 15 bases between. CDR3 nucleotide sequence: TGTGCCAGCAGGTTGGAGGTCGGGGGAGATACGCAGTATTTT. This encodes CASRLEVGGDTQYF.

This chain joins TRBV27 and TRBJ2-2; D is unclear. CDR1 is MNHEY and CDR2 is SMNVEV in the germline V gene (reference sequence). The CDR3 totals 15 residues. Trimming cost V 7 bases and J 4 bases, with 16 bases left between them. The CDR3 protein is CASKGSRAVTGELFF. The CDR3 region has the DNA TGTGCCAGCAAGGGCTCACGTGCCGTCACCGGGGAGCTGTTTTTT.